This T cell receptor beta chain was identified during a study of blood T cell repertoires in COVID-19. Study as a whole: The United States, Italy and Spain provided the acute and convalescent COVID-19 samples. Nucleic acid was either cDNA or gDNA, and it came from T cells, B-cell-depleted T cells, or PBMCs.

Looked up from germline, CDR1 is SEHNR and CDR2 is FQNEAQ (reference sequence). This CDR3 region has 17 residues. V lost 3 bases to trimming and J lost 5 bases, with 19 bases between them. TCRdb's copy holds only in-frame clones and misses some; the assay was immunoSEQ multiplex PCR. In the table there are 200,000 to 250,000 clones, 82% of which are singletons. The age range of participants was about 18 to 89 years, with residence in around 22 US areas. The sequence was obtained from a woman in her fifties or sixties who had recovered from COVID-19. Sequenced input: PBMCs or T cells enriched from blood (not recorded which). The rearrangement joins TRBV7-9 to TRBJ1-4; the D gene is possibly TRBD1 (6 bases). CDR3 coding DNA: TGTGCCAGCAGCTTCGGGGGAGGGGCAGGACAGAATGAAAAACTGTTTTTT. Its protein product is CASSFGGGAGQNEKLFF.